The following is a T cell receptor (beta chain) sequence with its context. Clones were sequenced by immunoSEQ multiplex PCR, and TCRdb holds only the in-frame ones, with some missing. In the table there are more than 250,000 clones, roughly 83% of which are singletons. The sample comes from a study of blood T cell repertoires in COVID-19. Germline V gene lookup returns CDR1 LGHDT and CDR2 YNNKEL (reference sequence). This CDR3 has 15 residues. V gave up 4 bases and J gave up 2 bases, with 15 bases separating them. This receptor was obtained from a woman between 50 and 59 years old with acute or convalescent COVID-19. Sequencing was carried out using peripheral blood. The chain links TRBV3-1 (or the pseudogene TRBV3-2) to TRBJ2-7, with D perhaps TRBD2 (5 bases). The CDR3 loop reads CASSRLPDAPYEQYF. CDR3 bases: TGTGCCAGCAGCCGACTACCCGACGCACCCTACGAGCAGTACTTC.